This T cell receptor beta chain was sequenced during a study of blood T cell repertoires in COVID-19. Some clones are missing from TCRdb's copy, which holds only in-frame ones; the method was immunoSEQ multiplex PCR. The sample records 100,000 to 120,000 clones, over 80% being singletons. This clonotype was obtained from a woman aged 65 to 85 with acute or convalescent COVID-19. Sequencing was carried out using peripheral blood.

The CDR3 region is CASSFQGSNSPLHF. The CDR3, as DNA: TGTGCCAGCAGTTTTCAGGGTTCAAATTCACCCCTCCACTTT. The genes are TRBV28 and TRBJ1-6, with D maybe TRBD1 (5 bases). The CDR3 totals 14 residues. With 3 bases removed from V and 7 bases from J, the gap between germline ends came to 10 bases. CDR1 and CDR2 from the germline V gene are MDHEN and SYDVKM. Looking up the rest from reference TRBV28 and TRBJ1-6 gives the full variable domain: DVKVTQSSRYLVKRTGEKVFLECVQDMDHENMFWYRQDPGLGLRLIYFSYDVKMKEKGDIPEGYSVSREKKERFSLILESASTNQTSMYLCASSFQGSNSPLHFGNGTRLTVT.